This is a list of T cell receptor beta chains from one sample in a study of blood T cell repertoires in COVID-19. Produced via immunoSEQ multiplex PCR; TCRdb's table is partial and in-frame only. The sample consists of about 160,000 clones, more than 65% of them appearing once. The sequencing input was PBMCs or T cells enriched from blood (not recorded which). All receptors come from a man aged 55-75 years who had recovered from COVID-19. The CDR3 runs from the conserved cysteine through the conserved F or W. The D gene is left open where the match is weak. The size entry is marked missing in some rows and otherwise reads once, few, many or a size class.

.,TRBJ1-5,TRBV7-9,.,CASSLGAGGKGQPQHF,TGTGCCAGCAGCCTAGGGGCGGGGGGGAAAGGACAGCCCCAGCATTTT
TRBD1,TRBJ2-1,TRBV5-1,.,CASSLVGQGYNEQFF,TGCGCCAGCAGCTTGGTCGGACAGGGGTACAATGAGCAGTTCTTC
.,TRBJ2-1,TRBV11-2,.,CASSLDLLPGTSNEQFF,TGTGCCAGCAGCTTAGACCTTCTTCCGGGGACATCGAATGAGCAGTTCTTC
.,TRBJ2-1,TRBV7-3,once,CASSPDSYNEQFF,TGTGCCAGCAGCCCGGACAGCTACAATGAGCAGTTCTTC
TRBD1,TRBJ2-1,TRBV19,many,CASSIDRGRQFF,TGTGCCAGTAGTATTGACAGGGGTAGGCAGTTCTTC
TRBD2,TRBJ2-1,TRBV27,.,CASTPGLAGGLNIHEQFF,TGTGCCAGCACCCCGGGACTAGCGGGGGGGCTGAATATTCATGAGCAGTTCTTC
.,TRBJ1-2,TRBV29-1,.,CSVEKEANYGYTF,TGCAGCGTTGAGAAGGAGGCTAACTATGGCTACACCTTC
.,TRBJ1-5,TRBV7-6,.,CASSLQQGSNQPQHF,TGTGCCAGCAGCCTCCAGCAGGGAAGCAATCAGCCCCAGCATTTT
.,TRBJ2-7,TRBV10-3,.,CAISESESLYF,TGTGCCATCAGTGAGTCAGAGTCGTTGTACTTC
.,TRBJ2-3,TRBV3-1/TRBV3-2,.,CASSQGQRSTDTQYF,TGTGCCAGCAGCCAAGGCCAGCGGAGCACAGATACGCAGTATTTT
TRBD1,TRBJ1-3,TRBV9,.,CASGRQGLPGNTIYF,TGTGCCAGCGGCAGACAGGGTTTGCCTGGAAACACCATATATTTT
.,TRBJ1-5,TRBV6-4,.,CASSDSCFYSNQPQHF,TGTGCCAGCAGTGACTCATGCTTCTATAGCAATCAGCCCCAGCATTTT
TRBD1,TRBJ2-1,TRBV15,.,CATLKADRGHEQFF,TGTGCCACCCTGAAAGCGGACAGGGGGCATGAGCAGTTCTTC
.,TRBJ2-3,TRBV7-8,.,CASSLVTGFTDTQYF,TGTGCCAGCAGCTTAGTTACGGGGTTCACAGATACGCAGTATTTT
TRBD1,TRBJ1-5,TRBV5-8,.,CASSLVFGTGGNQPQHF,TGTGCCAGCAGCTTGGTTTTTGGGACAGGAGGCAATCAGCCCCAGCATTTT
.,TRBJ2-7,TRBV7-2,.,CASSLERQAGSYEQYF,TGTGCCAGCAGCTTAGAACGTCAAGCGGGTTCCTACGAGCAGTACTTC
.,TRBJ1-2,TRBV11-2,many,CASSLGEVRYGYTF,TGTGCCAGCAGCTTAGGAGAGGTGCGGTATGGCTACACCTTC
TRBD1,TRBJ2-2,TRBV30,.,CAWSGGQPGPGELFF,TGTGCCTGGAGTGGGGGACAGCCAGGACCCGGGGAGCTGTTTTTT
.,TRBJ1-6,TRBV27,.,CASTKQGYNSPLHF,TGTGCCAGCACCAAACAGGGTTATAATTCACCCCTCCACTTT
.,TRBJ2-3,TRBV14,few,CASSPQAWGGTDTQYF,TGTGCCAGCAGCCCCCAGGCGTGGGGCGGCACAGATACGCAGTATTTT
.,TRBJ1-1,TRBV5-1,.,CASRPGTQNTEAFF,TGCGCCAGCAGGCCCGGGACACAGAACACTGAAGCTTTCTTT
.,TRBJ1-4,TRBV3-1/TRBV3-2,once,CASSQVAGEKLFF,TGTGCCAGCAGCCAAGTTGCGGGGGAAAAACTGTTTTTT